The rows below give T cell receptor beta chains drawn from one sample of a study of blood T cell repertoires in COVID-19. The data were produced by immunoSEQ multiplex PCR, yet TCRdb's version contains in-frame clones alone and is incomplete. This table holds approximately 130,000 clones, 86% found once. Specimen: PBMCs or T cells enriched from blood (not recorded which). All receptors derive from a woman aged 45-59 years who had recovered from COVID-19. CDR3s include the opening cysteine and the closing phenylalanine or tryptophan. A D gene is named only where the DNA matches it firmly. Size tells how often a clone was seen (once, few, many) or the class of an expanded clone, and some rows leave it out.

D gene	J gene	V gene	clone size	CDR3 DNA	CDR3 protein
TRBD1	TRBJ2-1	TRBV29-1	once	TGCAGCGTCCAACAGGGGGCGATCAATGAGCAGTTCTTC	CSVQQGAINEQFF
-	TRBJ1-5	TRBV7-9	-	TGTGCCAGCAGCTTAGGTAGAGGTAGCAATCAGCCCCAGCATTTT	CASSLGRGSNQPQHF
TRBD2	TRBJ2-1	TRBV24-1	-	TGTGCCACCAGTGACCCTCAGCGGGGGGGCAATGAGCAGTTCTTC	CATSDPQRGGNEQFF
TRBD1	TRBJ1-1	TRBV6-2/TRBV6-3	few	TGTGCCAGCAGCCCCTGGACGACAGGGAGTTTAGACACTGAAGCTTTCTTT	CASSPWTTGSLDTEAFF
TRBD1	TRBJ1-3	TRBV30	once	TGTGCCTGGAGGGGAGGACAGGGGGCGCCTGGAAACACCATATATTTT	CAWRGGQGAPGNTIYF
TRBD1	TRBJ1-6	TRBV4-3	-	TGCGCCAGCAGCACCCAGGGACAGGGATATAATTCACCCCTCCACTTT	CASSTQGQGYNSPLHF
TRBD1	TRBJ1-4	TRBV18	-	TGTGCCAGCTCACCACGGGACAGGGCGGACGAAAAACTGTTTTTT	CASSPRDRADEKLFF
-	TRBJ1-5	TRBV5-5	-	TGTGCCAGCAGTGGCGGAGTGGATAGCAATCAGCCCCAGCATTTT	CASSGGVDSNQPQHF
-	TRBJ2-7	TRBV3-1/TRBV3-2	-	TGTGCCAGCAGCCAAGACGGAGGCCACTACGAGCAGTACTTC	CASSQDGGHYEQYF
TRBD1	TRBJ2-7	TRBV7-2	-	TGTGCCAGCAGGCCCGGGACAGGGAACCACGAGCAGTACTTC	CASRPGTGNHEQYF
-	TRBJ1-6	TRBV24-1	-	TGTGCCACCAGTGAAGTGGTGGCCAACTCCTATAATTCACCCCTCCACTTT	CATSEVVANSYNSPLHF
-	TRBJ1-5	TRBV18	-	TGTGCCAGCTCACCCGGTCTCAATCAGCCCCAGCATTTT	CASSPGLNQPQHF
TRBD2	TRBJ2-7	TRBV7-9	-	TGTGCCAGCAGCTCTACGACGGGACTAGCGGGGGTAGAGTACGAGCAGTACTTC	CASSSTTGLAGVEYEQYF
TRBD1	TRBJ1-6	TRBV10-3	-	TGTGCCATCAGTCCGGGACAGGGTAATTCACCCCTCCACTTT	CAISPGQGNSPLHF
TRBD1	TRBJ1-2	TRBV2	-	TGTGCCAGCAGTGATAGGGACAGGGGGCTTAGTTATGGCTACACCTTC	CASSDRDRGLSYGYTF
TRBD1	TRBJ1-2	TRBV30	-	TGTGCCTGGATTAGGGCAGGGGGAGGCTACACCTTC	CAWIRAGGGYTF
-	TRBJ2-5	TRBV5-1	once	TGCGCCAGCAGCCCGCGGACAGACGGAAAAGAGACCCAGTACTTC	CASSPRTDGKETQYF
-	TRBJ1-5	TRBV4-3	-	TGCGCCAGCAGCCAAGATCCAGGCAATCAGCCCCAGCATTTT	CASSQDPGNQPQHF
TRBD1	TRBJ1-1	TRBV12-3/TRBV12-4	-	TGTGCCGGCAACAGGGGGCCGAGCACTGAAGCTTTCTTT	CAGNRGPSTEAFF
-	TRBJ1-5	TRBV4-1	-	TGCGCCAGCAGCCAAGAAGTTCAGGGTGCAGGCAATCAGCCCCAGCATTTT	CASSQEVQGAGNQPQHF
-	TRBJ2-2	TRBV9	-	TGTGCCAGCAGCGTACGTTCAGGAGGGAGCACCGGGGAGCTGTTTTTT	CASSVRSGGSTGELFF
-	TRBJ1-1	TRBV5-1	once	TGCGCCAGCAGCTTGGACACCCAGCGTAACACTGAAGCTTTCTTT	CASSLDTQRNTEAFF
TRBD2	TRBJ2-5	TRBV18	-	TGTGCCAGCTCACCATTGAATAGCGGGGGACAAGAGACCCAGTACTTC	CASSPLNSGGQETQYF
TRBD1	TRBJ2-7	TRBV7-2	-	TGTGCCAGCAGCCAAGGACAGGGACTCTACGAGCAGTACTTC	CASSQGQGLYEQYF
-	TRBJ2-7	TRBV4-1	few	TGCGCCAGCAGCCAAGAGTACACCTACGAGCAGTACTTC	CASSQEYTYEQYF
-	TRBJ1-4	TRBV21-1	-	TGTGCCAGCAGGGTGACAGGGTATGAAAAACTGTTTTTT	CASRVTGYEKLFF
TRBD1	TRBJ1-2	TRBV5-1	-	TGCGCCAGCAGCGAATTCCAGGGGGCAAACTATGGCTACACCTTC	CASSEFQGANYGYTF
TRBD2	TRBJ2-7	TRBV2	-	TGTGCCAGCAGTGGCCTAGCGGGGGGGCCTAGTGGCTACGAGCAGTACTTC	CASSGLAGGPSGYEQYF
TRBD2	TRBJ2-7	TRBV27	-	TGTGCCAGCAGACCCCGGGGGGGGATAACCTTCTACGAGCAGTACTTC	CASRPRGGITFYEQYF
-	TRBJ2-7	TRBV3-1/TRBV3-2	-	TGTGCCAGCAGCCAAGTTCAGTCCGAGCAGTACTTC	CASSQVQSEQYF
-	TRBJ2-3	TRBV5-1	-	TGCGCCAGCAGCTTAGGGGGATCCACAGATACGCAGTATTTT	CASSLGGSTDTQYF
TRBD1	TRBJ2-7	TRBV29-1	-	TGCAGCGTTGGGGGACTCGACGGGACAGGGTCCTACGAGCAGTACTTC	CSVGGLDGTGSYEQYF
TRBD2	TRBJ2-7	TRBV5-1	-	TGCGCCAGCAGCTTAACTAGCGGGGGAGCCTACGAGCAGTACTTC	CASSLTSGGAYEQYF
-	TRBJ2-4	TRBV10-1	-	TGCGCCAGCAGAGCTTCCGGAGGAGCCCCGAGGGAAGCCAAAAACATTCAGTACTTC	CASRASGGAPREAKNIQYF
-	TRBJ1-5	TRBV19	-	TGTGCCAGTAGTATCGGGGGGCCCTCTCAGCCCCAGCATTTT	CASSIGGPSQPQHF
-	TRBJ1-1	TRBV7-9	once	TGTGCCAGCAGCTTAGCGCTGCAGGCTGAAGCTTTCTTT	CASSLALQAEAFF
-	TRBJ2-1	TRBV29-1	-	TGCAGCGTTGCTTGGGGGGTTAGTGAGCAGTTCTTC	CSVAWGVSEQFF
TRBD2	TRBJ2-2	TRBV18	-	TGTGCCAGCTCACCATATAGTGTCCTCCTAGCGGGGGACCCCACCGGGGAGCTGTTTTTT	CASSPYSVLLAGDPTGELFF
-	TRBJ1-1	TRBV10-3	few	TGTGCCATCAGTGAGTCCACACCCCAGAACACTGAAGCTTTCTTT	CAISESTPQNTEAFF
-	TRBJ1-2	TRBV10-2	-	TGCGCCAGCAGTGAAGCAGGGCGCACCTATGGCTACACCTTC	CASSEAGRTYGYTF
-	TRBJ2-7	TRBV5-8	-	TGTGCCAGCAGACTAACGGTATACGAGCAGTACTTC	CASRLTVYEQYF
-	TRBJ2-7	TRBV19	once	TGTGCCAGTAGTCCGAATTCGGTATCCTACGAGCAGTACTTC	CASSPNSVSYEQYF
TRBD1	TRBJ1-2	TRBV6-2/TRBV6-3	once	TGTGCCAGCAGTTACTTCACCCGACAGGGTGGCGGCTACACCTTC	CASSYFTRQGGGYTF
TRBD1	TRBJ2-7	TRBV27	-	TGTGCCAGCAGTGTCGACAGGGAGAGGGCCTACGAGCAGTACTTC	CASSVDRERAYEQYF
-	TRBJ1-1	TRBV5-1	-	TGCGCCAGCAGCTTGGCGGCAGGGATGGAAACTGAAGCTTTCTTT	CASSLAAGMETEAFF
TRBD1	TRBJ1-1	TRBV9	-	TGTGCCAGCAGCCCGCGGGACAGGGGAGTTGGCACTGAAGCTTTCTTT	CASSPRDRGVGTEAFF
TRBD2	TRBJ2-3	TRBV7-2	-	TGTGCCAGCAGCTCTCTAGCGGGTGTGACAGATACGCAGTATTTT	CASSSLAGVTDTQYF
-	TRBJ1-2	TRBV7-9	few	TGTGCCAGCAGCTTAGCATCACTCGGGTTGGGAGGGGATGATGGCTACACCTTC	CASSLASLGLGGDDGYTF
-	TRBJ1-4	TRBV14	once	TGTGCCAGTAGGGAGGCAACTAATGAAAAACTGTTTTTT	CASREATNEKLFF
-	TRBJ1-5	TRBV19	-	TGTGCCAGTAGTTCGGACCAGGGGAGCAATCAGCCCCAGCATTTT	CASSSDQGSNQPQHF
-	TRBJ1-4	TRBV27	-	TGTGCCAGCAGTAGCGACAGGCTTGTTGGTGAAAAACTGTTTTTT	CASSSDRLVGEKLFF
-	TRBJ2-2	TRBV27	-	TGTGCCAGCAGTTCGTTTTTTTCTAGCGCCACCGGGGAGCTGTTTTTT	CASSSFFSSATGELFF
-	TRBJ1-3	TRBV6-6	-	TGTGCCAGCGTCCGCTCTGGAAACACCATATATTTT	CASVRSGNTIYF
-	TRBJ1-1	TRBV6-5	-	TGTGCCAGCAGTTACTCGGACTCCCTACTATCTTTCTTT	CASSYSDSLLSFF
TRBD1	TRBJ1-1	TRBV10-1	-	TGCGCCAGCAGTACGACAGGGGGCAACACTGAAGCTTTCTTT	CASSTTGGNTEAFF
-	TRBJ2-1	TRBV7-8	-	TGTGCCAGCAGCGACCGGCAGGCGCCGTATATCAATGAGCAGTTCTTC	CASSDRQAPYINEQFF
TRBD2	TRBJ2-7	TRBV11-2	-	TGTGCCAGCAGCTTAGGGTGGACTAGCGAAATTCCCTACGAGCAGTACTTC	CASSLGWTSEIPYEQYF
TRBD1	TRBJ1-1	TRBV9	-	TGTGCCAGCAGCCGATCTGGAGGGGGCTTGGACACTGAAGCTTTCTTT	CASSRSGGGLDTEAFF
TRBD2	TRBJ2-7	TRBV7-2	-	TGTGCCAGCAACGCGCCTAGCGGGGGGCCCTACGAGCAGTACTTC	CASNAPSGGPYEQYF